This TCR beta chain was profiled in a study of blood T cell repertoires in COVID-19. Study summary: COVID-19 samples, acute and convalescent, were from the United States, Italy and Spain. PBMCs, B-cell-depleted T cells, or T cells provided the cDNA or gDNA that made up the material.

Living in 24 US areas, the participants were between roughly 18 and 90 years of age. Cohort allocation depended upon clinical history that participants reported. The assay was immunoSEQ multiplex PCR, and TCRdb's table has in-frame clones only and misses some. Among 220,000 or so clones listed, roughly 84% were seen once. V was pared by 3 bases and J by 7 bases, with 6 bases between. CDR3 size: 11 residues. Germline V gene data show CDR1 as LGHDT and CDR2 as YNNKEL (reference sequence). The TCR comes from a woman aged 35 to 49 who had recovered from COVID-19. Input material: PBMCs or T cells enriched from blood (not recorded which). The chain recombines TRBV3-1 (or the pseudogene TRBV3-2) with TRBJ1-2; tentatively, D is TRBD1 (6 bases). The CDR3 nucleotides read TGTGCCAGCAGCCAGGGGGCTGGCTACACCTTC. This encodes CASSQGAGYTF.